Presented here are 19 T cell receptor beta chains from one specimen sequenced in a study of shared clonotypes between healthy human individuals. Selected positively for CCR7 and CD45RO-negative, naive CD8 cells excluded terminally differentiated effector memory CD45RA+ cells. Repertoires were generated with immunoSEQ multiplex PCR, while TCRdb's copy carries only in-frame clones and drops some. The data contain some 2 million clones, 85% to 95% of them singletons. What was sequenced was naive CD8+ T cells sorted from blood. These receptors originate from a man younger than 30 in good health.

In the case of this clone: This probably arose from a read error, given a far larger clone one base away. Within the sample, other DNA sequences also encode this same CDR3. The chain has TRBV4-1 and TRBJ2-7, with D perhaps matching TRBD2 (6 bases). V was clipped by 0 bases and J by 3 bases, with 9 bases between them. Germline CDR1 reads MGHRA; CDR2 reads YSYEKL. The CDR3 is made up of 14 amino acids. CDR3 sequence reads: CASSQDRGFYEQYF. The DNA for the CDR3 is TGCGCCAGCAGCCAAGATCGGGGGTTCTACGAGCAGTACTTC.

The chain uses TRBV7-6 and TRBJ2-3; 8 nucleotides agree with TRBD1. After removal of 5 bases from V and 2 bases from J, the junction contained 6 bases not matched to a gene. Per germline, CDR1 SGHVS and CDR2 FNYEAQ. The CDR3 covers 15 residues. The CDR3 sequence: CASSTGQGVTDTQYF. The CDR3 DNA follows: TGTGCCAGCAGCACAGGACAGGGCGTCACAGATACGCAGTATTTT.

V usage is TRBV9 and J usage is TRBJ2-1; TRBD1 matches 9 bases. CDR3 length: 15 amino acids. Germline loops: CDR1 SGDLS, CDR2 YYNGEE. V trimming: 4 bases; J trimming: 8 bases; junction bases outside the gene matches: 10. The CDR3: CASSRNRGLGDEQFF. The CDR3 DNA reads TGTGCCAGCAGCAGAAACAGGGGGCTTGGCGATGAGCAGTTCTTC.

This chain joins TRBV10-2 and TRBJ2-3, with 11 bases fitting TRBD2. The germline V gene encodes CDR1 WSHSY and CDR2 SAAADI. V dropped 4 bases and J dropped 3; count of bases not matched to a gene: 3. The CDR3 is 15 residues long. The CDR3 DNA follows: TGCGCCAGCAGTGTCGGGACTAGCGGTACAGATACGCAGTATTTT. Translated, it gives CASSVGTSGTDTQYF.

The gene calls are TRBV28 and TRBJ2-7; D ambiguous. In germline, CDR1 is MDHEN, CDR2 SYDVKM. CDR3 length: 11 residues. V lost 2 bases to trimming and J lost 5 bases, with 4 bases between them. The CDR3 here is CASSLIDEQYF. Written as DNA, the CDR3 is TGTGCCAGCAGTTTAATCGACGAGCAGTACTTC.

This clone was counted a single time. The J gene is TRBJ2-7, the V gene TRBV28; the D is unclear. CDR3 length: 13 residues. V was clipped by 2 bases and J by 5 bases, with 10 bases between them. Germline V gene lookup returns CDR1 MDHEN and CDR2 SYDVKM. DNA of the CDR3: TGTGCCAGCAGTTTAGGTAACCACGACGAGCAGTACTTC. It specifies CASSLGNHDEQYF.

J is TRBJ1-2 and V is TRBV7-9, with 7 nucleotides matching TRBD1. The trim removed 4 bases at V and 8 bases at J, leaving 16 bases unmatched. This CDR3 is built from 16 residues. The V gene's germline CDR1 is SEHNR and CDR2 FQNEAQ (reference sequence). The CDR3 bases are TGTGCCAGCAGCTCTCTCCACAGGGGCCCGGGGGTGGGCTACACCTTC. It encodes CASSSLHRGPGVGYTF. The whole variable domain, remainder taken from reference TRBV7-9 and TRBJ1-2, is DTGVSQNPRHKITKRGQNVTFRCDPISEHNRLYWYRQTLGQGPEFLTYFQNEAQLEKSRLLSDRFSAERPKGSFSTLEIQRTEQGDSAMYLCASSSLHRGPGVGYTFGSGTRLTVV.

This rearrangement joins TRBV6-5 to TRBJ2-1; 9 bases align to TRBD1. Looked up from germline, CDR1 is MNHEY and CDR2 is SVGAGI. V shed 6 bases, J shed 4 bases, and the junction held 4 bases outside the gene matches. There are 14 residues in the CDR3. CDR3 DNA sequence: TGTGCCAGCAGCCCGGACAGGGGATACAATGAGCAGTTCTTC. Its protein product is CASSPDRGYNEQFF.

Concerning this clone: Other DNA sequences in the same sample also yield this CDR3. The chain carries TRBV27 and TRBJ2-7, with D perhaps matching TRBD2 (5 bases). The CDR3 has 11 amino acids. CDR1 MNHEY and CDR2 SMNVEV come from the germline V gene (reference sequence). V was cut by 6 bases and J by 5 bases, with 8 bases left in between. The CDR3 spells CASSLGDEQYF. In DNA, the CDR3 is TGTGCCAGCAGCCTCGGGGACGAGCAGTACTTC.

This chain joins TRBV4-3 and TRBJ1-4, with D tentatively TRBD1 (5 bases). V gave up 0 bases and J gave up 2 bases, with 10 bases separating them. This CDR3 has 16 residues. Germline CDR1 and CDR2: LGHNA and YSLEER. This chain's CDR3 is CASSQDLGPTNEKLFF. The CDR3 nucleotides read TGCGCCAGCAGCCAAGATTTGGGGCCCACTAATGAAAAACTGTTTTTT.

CDR3 sequence: CASSHGQGAWTGELFF. The CDR3, as DNA: TGCGCCAGCAGCCACGGACAGGGGGCGTGGACCGGGGAGCTGTTTTTT. The chain carries TRBV4-1 and TRBJ2-2, with 11 bases fitting TRBD1. Germline V gene sequence: CDR1 MGHRA, CDR2 YSYEKL. The CDR3 runs to 16 residues. The V and J ends lost 3 bases and 5 bases, in that order; junction bases with no gene match: 5.

For this clone: This specimen includes other DNA sequences encoding the same CDR3. V and J are TRBV7-6 and TRBJ2-7, with TRBD2 identical over 8 bases. Germline V gene lookup returns CDR1 SGHVS and CDR2 FNYEAQ. Trimming cost V 5 bases and J 3 bases; bases outside gene matches: 3. CDR3 size: 13 residues. The CDR3 loop reads CASSPGTSYEQYF. The DNA for the CDR3 is TGTGCCAGCAGCCCCGGGACTAGCTACGAGCAGTACTTC. The full variable domain, rest sourced from reference TRBV7-6 and TRBJ2-7, is GAGVSQSPRYKVTKRGQDVALRCDPISGHVSLYWYRQALGQGPEFLTYFNYEAQQDKSGLPNDRFSAERPEGSISTLTIQRTEQRDSAMYRCASSPGTSYEQYFGPGTRLTVT.

The genes are TRBV27 and TRBJ2-7, with TRBD1 identical over 7 bases. The CDR3 extends over 14 amino acids. The J segment lost 5 bases and the V segment lost 4 bases, leaving 8 bases of the junction unmatched. CDR1 is MNHEY and CDR2 is SMNVEV in the germline V gene (reference sequence). CDR3 DNA: TGTGCCAGCAGTTCCCTAGGGGGCGTCGACGAGCAGTACTTC. It translates to CASSSLGGVDEQYF.

This rearrangement joins TRBV7-8 to TRBJ2-3, with D hard to call. Germline lookup yields CDR1 SGHVS and CDR2 FQNEAQ. The V end was cut by 5 bases, the J end by 5 bases, with 11 bases between. The CDR3 totals 13 residues. The CDR3 loop is CASSTLLEDTQYF. The CDR3 DNA follows: TGTGCCAGCAGCACCCTTTTGGAAGATACGCAGTATTTT. The full variable domain, its missing parts supplied by reference TRBV7-8 and TRBJ2-3, is GAGVSQSPRYKVAKRGQDVALRCDPISGHVSLFWYQQALGQGPEFLTYFQNEAQLDKSGLPSDRFFAERPEGSVSTLKIQRTQQEDSAVYLCASSTLLEDTQYFGPGTRLTVL.

The chain carries TRBV6-1 and TRBJ1-6; weak D call: TRBD1 (6 bases). V lost 3 bases to trimming and J lost 7 bases, with 13 bases between them. Germline V gives CDR1 MNHNS, CDR2 SASEGT. The CDR3 is 15 residues long. In nucleotides, the CDR3 is TGTGCCAGCAGTGAGACGGACAGTGCAAATTCACCCCTCCACTTT. Its protein is CASSETDSANSPLHF.

This chain connects TRBV2 to TRBJ1-2; D unresolved. Trimming removed 2 bases at V and 4 bases at J, with 8 bases between. The CDR3 is 13 residues long. The germline V gene encodes CDR1 SNHLY and CDR2 FYNNEI. This CDR3 reads CASSEPELYGYTF. CDR3 bases: TGTGCCAGCAGTGAACCAGAACTCTATGGCTACACCTTC.

The rearrangement joins TRBV5-4 to TRBJ1-6; 9 bases line up with TRBD1. The V and J ends lost 1 base and 8 bases, in that order; junction bases with no gene match: 4. Germline CDR1 and CDR2: SGHNT and YYREEE (reference sequence). The CDR3 has 15 residues. The CDR3 sequence is CASSLLGQGYSPLHF. The CDR3 DNA reads TGTGCCAGCAGCTTGTTGGGACAGGGATATTCACCCCTCCACTTT. Together with reference TRBV5-4 and TRBJ1-6, the CDR3 gives the full variable domain: ETGVTQSPTHLIKTRGQQVTLRCSSQSGHNTVSWYQQALGQGPQFIFQYYREEENGRGNFPPRFSGLQFPNYSSELNVNALELDDSALYLCASSLLGQGYSPLHFGNGTRLTVT.

This chain uses TRBV7-9 with TRBJ2-1; 14 bases line up with TRBD2. The CDR3 sequence is 19 residues long. V gave up 2 bases and J gave up 2 bases; unmatched junction bases: 8. Germline CDR1 reads SEHNR; CDR2 reads FQNEAQ (reference sequence). The CDR3 sequence is CASSLSAGTSGSAYNEQFF. The CDR3 bases are TGTGCCAGCAGCTTAAGTGCCGGGACTAGCGGGAGTGCCTACAATGAGCAGTTCTTC. Full variable domain (rest looked up from reference TRBV7-9 and TRBJ2-1): DTGVSQNPRHKITKRGQNVTFRCDPISEHNRLYWYRQTLGQGPEFLTYFQNEAQLEKSRLLSDRFSAERPKGSFSTLEIQRTEQGDSAMYLCASSLSAGTSGSAYNEQFFGPGTRLTVL.

The chain uses TRBV21-1 and TRBJ2-7; TRBD2, the table's D call, was not compared with the DNA. TRBV21-1 is a pseudogene locus. The CDR3 is 18 amino acids. CDR3 DNA: TGTGCCAGCAGCAAAGCTGAAGTAGGGCGGGAGAACCCCTACGAGCAGTACTTC. Encoded protein: CASSKAEVGRENPYEQYF.